Sequencing of this TCR beta chain was carried out in a study of cytomegalovirus exposure and HLA in healthy donors. The wider study: Tens of millions of unique TCRs from HLA-typed donors were held in an early data release. Study outcomes and limitations: According to a later analysis, donors in an Asian-associated ancestry cluster reportedly had fewer N-insertions than the roughly 670-donor mean.

Vbeta (60) and Jbeta (13) primers were used in the PCR. Sequencing was performed with immunoSEQ multiplex PCR; in TCRdb, only in-frame clones are kept and a portion is missing. Of over 150,000 clones in the sample, around 83% were seen once. To note about this clone: Its antigen is undetermined.

This CDR3 is 16 amino acids long. The junction had 5 bases not matched to a gene; V was cut back by 6 bases and J by 2 bases. Germline V gene lookup returns CDR1 MNHEY and CDR2 SMNVEV (reference sequence). The V and J genes are TRBV27 and TRBJ2-2; 11 positions agree with TRBD2. This TCR derives from a man aged 30-40 years in good health and CMV-seropositive. The sequenced sample consisted of PBMCs. The CDR3 here is CASRTSGTLNTGELFF. For the CDR3, the DNA is TGTGCCAGCAGGACTAGCGGGACCCTAAACACCGGGGAGCTGTTTTTT.